In its sample, the clone carrying this T cell receptor beta chain was seen a few times. One entry per CDR3 protein, called by TCRdb with MiXCR from the 5' RACE reads. The profile covers about 160,000 distinct CDR3 sequences, with around 19% appearing a single time and about 8.2% taken by the ten largest. This entry is derived from a study of CD8 T cells in ankylosing spondylitis. CDR3 length equals 13 residues. Germline loops: CDR1 MDHEN, CDR2 SYDVKM. Trimming shortened V by 7 bases and J by 1 base, and 11 bases separated the two germline ends. The sequence derives from a male donor with ankylosing spondylitis or in good health (not recorded which). The rearrangement links TRBV28 to TRBJ2-7; no reliable D call. Input material: blood, either unsorted or a sorted T cell fraction (not recorded which). The CDR3 bases are TGTGCCAGCACATTCCAACTTTCCTACGAGCAGTACTTC. Amino acid sequence: CASTFQLSYEQYF.